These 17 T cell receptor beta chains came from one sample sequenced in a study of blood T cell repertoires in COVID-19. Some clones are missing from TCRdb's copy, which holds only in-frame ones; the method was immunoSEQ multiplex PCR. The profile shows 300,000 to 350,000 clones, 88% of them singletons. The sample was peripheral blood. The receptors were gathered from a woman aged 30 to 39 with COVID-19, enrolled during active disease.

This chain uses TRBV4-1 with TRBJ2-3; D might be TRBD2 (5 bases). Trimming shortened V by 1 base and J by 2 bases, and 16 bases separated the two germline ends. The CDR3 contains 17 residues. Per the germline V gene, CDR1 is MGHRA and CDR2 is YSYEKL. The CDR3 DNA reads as TGCGCCAGCAGCCAAGGACCCCTAGAGGGTCACACAGATACGCAGTATTTT. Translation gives CASSQGPLEGHTDTQYF.

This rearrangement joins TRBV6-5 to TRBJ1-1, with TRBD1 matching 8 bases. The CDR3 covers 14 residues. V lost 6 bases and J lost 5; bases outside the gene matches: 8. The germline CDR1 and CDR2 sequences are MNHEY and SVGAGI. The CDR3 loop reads CASSLQGDFTEAFF. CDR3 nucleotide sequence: TGTGCCAGCAGCCTACAGGGGGATTTTACTGAAGCTTTCTTT.

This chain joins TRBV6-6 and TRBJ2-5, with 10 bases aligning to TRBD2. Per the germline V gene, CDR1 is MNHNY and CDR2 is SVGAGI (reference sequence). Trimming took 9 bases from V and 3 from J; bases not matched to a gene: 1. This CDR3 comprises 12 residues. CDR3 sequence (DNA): TGTGCCAGTGGACTAGCGGAAGAGACCCAGTACTTC. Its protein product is CASGLAEETQYF.

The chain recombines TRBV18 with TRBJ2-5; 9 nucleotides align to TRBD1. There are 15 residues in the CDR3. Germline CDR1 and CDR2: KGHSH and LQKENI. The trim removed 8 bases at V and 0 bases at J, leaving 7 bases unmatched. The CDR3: CASRSGTGYQETQYF. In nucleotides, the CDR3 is TGTGCCAGCCGTTCCGGGACAGGGTACCAAGAGACCCAGTACTTC.

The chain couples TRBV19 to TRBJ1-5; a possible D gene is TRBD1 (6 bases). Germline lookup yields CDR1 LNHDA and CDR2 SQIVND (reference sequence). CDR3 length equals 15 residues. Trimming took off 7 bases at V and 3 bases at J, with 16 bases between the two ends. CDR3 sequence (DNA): TGTGCCAGTATTGACAGGAAAATTCTCAATCAGCCCCAGCATTTT. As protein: CASIDRKILNQPQHF.

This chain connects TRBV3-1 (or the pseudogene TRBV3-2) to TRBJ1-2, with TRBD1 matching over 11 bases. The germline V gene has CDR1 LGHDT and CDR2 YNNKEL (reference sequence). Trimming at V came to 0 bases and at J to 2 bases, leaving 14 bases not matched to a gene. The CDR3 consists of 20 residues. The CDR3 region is CASSQELDRGQVALNYGYTF. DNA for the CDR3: TGTGCCAGCAGCCAAGAGTTGGACAGGGGGCAAGTGGCGTTAAACTATGGCTACACCTTC.

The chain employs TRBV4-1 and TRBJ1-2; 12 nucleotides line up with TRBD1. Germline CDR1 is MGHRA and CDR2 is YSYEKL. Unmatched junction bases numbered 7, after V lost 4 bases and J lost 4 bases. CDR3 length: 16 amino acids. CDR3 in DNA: TGCGCCAGCAGCCCGGGACAGGGGGCGATGATCTATGGCTACACCTTC. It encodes CASSPGQGAMIYGYTF.

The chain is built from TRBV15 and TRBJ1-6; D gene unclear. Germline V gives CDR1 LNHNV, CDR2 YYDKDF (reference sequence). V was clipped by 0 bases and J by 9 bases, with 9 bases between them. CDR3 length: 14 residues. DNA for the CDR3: TGTGCCACCAGCAGAGATGTAGCGACTTCACCCCTCCACTTT. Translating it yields CATSRDVATSPLHF.

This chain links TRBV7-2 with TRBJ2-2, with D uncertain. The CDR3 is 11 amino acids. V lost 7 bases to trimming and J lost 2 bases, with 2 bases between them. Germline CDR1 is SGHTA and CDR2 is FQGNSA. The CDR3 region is CASTNTGELFF. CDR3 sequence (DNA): TGTGCCAGCACAAACACCGGGGAGCTGTTTTTT.

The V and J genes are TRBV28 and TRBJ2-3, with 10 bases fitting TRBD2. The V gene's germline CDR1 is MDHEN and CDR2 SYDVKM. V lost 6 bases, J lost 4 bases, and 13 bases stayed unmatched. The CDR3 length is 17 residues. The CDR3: CASRWLAGAGLADTQYF. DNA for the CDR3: TGTGCCAGCAGGTGGCTAGCGGGGGCGGGGTTGGCAGATACGCAGTATTTT.

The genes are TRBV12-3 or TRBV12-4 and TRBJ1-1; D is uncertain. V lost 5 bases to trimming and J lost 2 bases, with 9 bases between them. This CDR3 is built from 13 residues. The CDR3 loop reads CASSENINTEAFF. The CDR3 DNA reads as TGTGCCAGCAGTGAAAACATTAACACTGAAGCTTTCTTT.

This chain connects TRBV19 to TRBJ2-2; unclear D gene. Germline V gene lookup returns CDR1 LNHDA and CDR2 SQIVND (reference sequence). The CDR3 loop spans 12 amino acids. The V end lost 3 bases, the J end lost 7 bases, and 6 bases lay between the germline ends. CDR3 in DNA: TGTGCCAGTAGTATTAGCATCGGGGAGCTGTTTTTT. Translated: CASSISIGELFF.

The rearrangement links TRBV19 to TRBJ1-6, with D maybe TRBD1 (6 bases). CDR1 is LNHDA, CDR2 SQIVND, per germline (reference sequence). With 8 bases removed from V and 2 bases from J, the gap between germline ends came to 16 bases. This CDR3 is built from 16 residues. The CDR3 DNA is TGTGCCAGTGGGGAAGGGGGTACTGCCTATAATTCACCCCTCCACTTT. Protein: CASGEGGTAYNSPLHF.

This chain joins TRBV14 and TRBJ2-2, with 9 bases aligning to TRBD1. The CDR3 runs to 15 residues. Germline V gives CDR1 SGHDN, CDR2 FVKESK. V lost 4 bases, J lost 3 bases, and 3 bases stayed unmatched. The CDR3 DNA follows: TGTGCCAGCAGCCGTGACAGGGGGGACACCGGGGAGCTGTTTTTT. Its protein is CASSRDRGDTGELFF. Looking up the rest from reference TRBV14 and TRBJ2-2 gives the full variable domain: EAGVTQFPSHSVIEKGQTVTLRCDPISGHDNLYWYRRVMGKEIKFLLHFVKESKQDESGMPNNRFLAERTGGTYSTLKVQPAELEDSGVYFCASSRDRGDTGELFFGEGSRLTVL.

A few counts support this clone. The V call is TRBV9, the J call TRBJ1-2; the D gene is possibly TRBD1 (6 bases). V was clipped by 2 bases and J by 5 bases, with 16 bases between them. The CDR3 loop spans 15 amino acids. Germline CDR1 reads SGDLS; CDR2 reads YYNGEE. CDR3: CASSVGQTNPYGYTF. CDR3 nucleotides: TGTGCCAGCAGCGTCGGACAGACAAACCCTTATGGCTACACCTTC.

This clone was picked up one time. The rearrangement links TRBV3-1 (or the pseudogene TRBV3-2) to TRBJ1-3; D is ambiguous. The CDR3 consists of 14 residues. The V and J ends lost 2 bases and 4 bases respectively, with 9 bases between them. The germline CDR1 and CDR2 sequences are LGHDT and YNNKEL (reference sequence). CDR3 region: CASSQRLAGNTIYF. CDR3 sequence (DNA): TGTGCCAGCAGCCAAAGGCTAGCCGGAAACACCATATATTTT.

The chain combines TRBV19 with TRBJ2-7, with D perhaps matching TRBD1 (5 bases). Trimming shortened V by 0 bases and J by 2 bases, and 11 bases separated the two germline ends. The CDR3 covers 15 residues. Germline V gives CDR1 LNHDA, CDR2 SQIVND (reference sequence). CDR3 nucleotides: TGTGCCAGTAGTATAGATTGGGGCGAACCCTACGAGCAGTACTTC. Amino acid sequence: CASSIDWGEPYEQYF.